This T cell receptor (beta chain) stems from a study of OX40 agonist ivuxolimab in advanced cancers. Findings and caveats of the study: At doses 0.1 to 3.0 mg/kg, CD4+ and CD8+ clones expanded. Among the lowest peripheral clonal expansion occurred in 0.1-3.0 mg/kg partial responders.

CDR3 length: 11 amino acids. With 2 bases removed from V and 7 bases from J, the gap between germline ends came to 5 bases. Germline CDR1 reads MDHEN; CDR2 reads SYDVKM. With respect to this clone: Its antigen is not known.

Repertoires were generated with immunoSEQ multiplex PCR, while TCRdb's copy carries only in-frame clones and drops some. The repertoire holds some 74,000 clones, 65% to 90% seen once, with 0.5% to 0.6% in the top ten. The origin of this receptor is an adult with an advanced solid tumor such as melanoma, head and neck, liver or kidney cancer. The sample here was CD4+ or CD8+ T cells sorted from blood, taken in a trial of the OX40 agonist ivuxolimab. This chain connects TRBV28 to TRBJ1-1; no definite D call. For the CDR3, the DNA is TGTGCCAGCAGTTTAAGTTTTGAAGCTTTCTTT. Protein product: CASSLSFEAFF.